Shown below are 4 T cell receptor beta chains from a single sample sequenced in a study of OX40 agonist ivuxolimab in advanced cancers. TCRdb's copy holds only in-frame clones and misses some; the assay was immunoSEQ multiplex PCR. The sample includes 69,000 or so clones, over 75% of them seen just once. Sequences were derived from CD4+ or CD8+ T cells sorted from blood, sampled in a trial of the OX40 agonist ivuxolimab. The receptors derive from an adult with an advanced solid tumor such as melanoma, head and neck, liver or kidney cancer.

The V gene is TRBV7-6, the J gene TRBJ1-4; no reliable D call. The V end lost 1 base, the J end lost 0 bases, and 3 bases lay between the germline ends. The germline CDR1 and CDR2 sequences are SGHVS and FNYEAQ. This CDR3 has 14 residues. Written as DNA, the CDR3 is TGTGCCAGCAGCTTAGGTGCAACTAATGAAAAACTGTTTTTT. Its protein product is CASSLGATNEKLFF.

This chain links TRBV2 with TRBJ2-3, with D possibly TRBD2 on 6 matching bases. Deletions cut 3 bases from V and 1 base from J, with 11 bases between. Germline CDR1 is SNHLY and CDR2 is FYNNEI. The CDR3 has 15 amino acids. The CDR3 sequence is CASSDRGIRTDTQYF. DNA for the CDR3: TGTGCCAGCAGTGATCGCGGGATCCGCACAGATACGCAGTATTTT.

The chain joins TRBV27 to TRBJ1-2; 7 bases fit TRBD1. The germline CDR1 and CDR2 sequences are MNHEY and SMNVEV (reference sequence). V trimming: 8 bases; J trimming: 4 bases; junction bases outside the gene matches: 13. The CDR3 is 15 amino acids. The CDR3 DNA sequence: TGTGCCAGCCGACCCGACCGGGACAGACCCTATGGCTACACCTTC. This sequence encodes CASRPDRDRPYGYTF.

The chain has TRBV6-1 and TRBJ2-7, with a possible D match to TRBD2 (5 bases). The V end was cut by 2 bases, the J end by 2 bases, with 13 bases between. This CDR3 region has 15 residues. The germline gives CDR1 MNHNS, CDR2 SASEGT. Here the CDR3 reads CASSENDQRPYEQYF. CDR3 in DNA: TGTGCCAGCAGTGAAAATGACCAGCGGCCCTACGAGCAGTACTTC.